This T cell receptor beta chain was sequenced during a study of T cells after yellow fever vaccination. This clonotype has ten or more counts. TCRdb re-called the 5' RACE reads through MiXCR, storing one row per CDR3 protein. The table lists around 600,000 distinct CDR3 sequences, about 12% of them singletons, with 15% in the top ten. Deletions cut 5 bases from V and 0 bases from J, with 17 bases between. CDR3 length equals 17 residues. The rearrangement links TRBV12-3 or TRBV12-4 to TRBJ2-1, with D possibly being TRBD2 (6 bases). The receptor comes from a man younger than 45 who received the YFV17D yellow fever vaccine. The source was PBMCs, collected on the day of the yellow fever booster vaccination. CDR3 in amino acids: CASSPLTFGSSYNEQFF. As DNA, the CDR3 is TGTGCCAGCAGTCCGCTAACCTTCGGGAGCTCCTACAATGAGCAGTTCTTC.